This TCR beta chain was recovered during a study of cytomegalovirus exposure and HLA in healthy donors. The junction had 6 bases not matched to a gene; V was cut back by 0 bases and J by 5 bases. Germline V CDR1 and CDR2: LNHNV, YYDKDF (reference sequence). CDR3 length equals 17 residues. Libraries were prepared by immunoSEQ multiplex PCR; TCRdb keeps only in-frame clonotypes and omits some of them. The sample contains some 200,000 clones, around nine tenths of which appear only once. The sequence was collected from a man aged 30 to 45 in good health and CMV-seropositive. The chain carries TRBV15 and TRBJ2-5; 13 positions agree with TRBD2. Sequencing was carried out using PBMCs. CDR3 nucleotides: TGTGCCACCAGCAGAGATACTAGCGGGAGGGCCTCTGAGACCCAGTACTTC. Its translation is CATSRDTSGRASETQYF.